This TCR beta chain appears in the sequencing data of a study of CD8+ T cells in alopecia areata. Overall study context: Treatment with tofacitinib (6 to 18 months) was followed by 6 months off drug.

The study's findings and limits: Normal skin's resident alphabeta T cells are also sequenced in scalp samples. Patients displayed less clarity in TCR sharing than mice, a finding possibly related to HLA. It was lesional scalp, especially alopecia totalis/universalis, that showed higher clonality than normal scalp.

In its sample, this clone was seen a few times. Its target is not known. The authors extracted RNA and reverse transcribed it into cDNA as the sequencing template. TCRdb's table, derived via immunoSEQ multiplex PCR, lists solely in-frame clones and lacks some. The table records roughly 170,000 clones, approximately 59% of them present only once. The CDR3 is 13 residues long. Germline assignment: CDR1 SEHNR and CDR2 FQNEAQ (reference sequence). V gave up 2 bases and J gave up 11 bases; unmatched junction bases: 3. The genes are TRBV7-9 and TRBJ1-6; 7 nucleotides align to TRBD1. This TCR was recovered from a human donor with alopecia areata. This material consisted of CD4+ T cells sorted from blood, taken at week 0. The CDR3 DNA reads TGTGCCAGCAGCTTAAGGGACAGCACACCCCTCCACTTT. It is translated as CASSLRDSTPLHF.